This passage covers 14 T cell receptor beta chains from one sample sequenced in a study of T cells in Graves' hyperthyroidism and ophthalmopathy. The TCR beta CDR3 regions underwent amplification using RNA transcripts as the source. The HTBI primer set was used in a first-round RT-PCR of the TCR CDR3. One entry per CDR3 protein results from TCRdb running MiXCR on the multiplex PCR reads. The repertoire consists of approximately 210,000 distinct CDR3 sequences, with roughly a sixth occurring once and the leading ten covering 50%. Input material: blood. These receptors all stem from a man aged 50 to 59 with Graves' hyperthyroidism.

V usage is TRBV4-3 and J usage is TRBJ2-1; TRBD2 aligns across 7 bases. This CDR3 is built from 16 residues. From germline, CDR1 is LGHNA and CDR2 YSLEER. J was trimmed by 6 bases and V by 1 base; bases with no gene match: 9. Here the CDR3 DNA reads TGCGCCAGCAGCCAAGTGGGGGGAGGGCCGCGCAATGAGCAGTTCTTC. It is translated as CASSQVGGGPRNEQFF.

Ten or more counts support this clonotype. The chain joins TRBV7-2 to TRBJ2-7, with D perhaps matching TRBD1 or TRBD2 (5 bases each). Germline values: CDR1 SGHTA, CDR2 FQGNSA. This CDR3 contains 15 residues. V dropped 5 bases and J dropped 1 base, with 15 bases sitting between them. The CDR3 sequence: CASSRDLGVSYEQYF. The CDR3 coding sequence is TGTGCCAGCAGCCGTGATTTGGGGGTATCCTACGAGCAGTACTTC.

This clonotype has just a few counts. The chain employs TRBV6-4 and TRBJ2-7; 9 positions match TRBD2. V dropped 0 bases and J dropped 4; count of bases not matched to a gene: 7. Per the germline V gene, CDR1 is MRHNA and CDR2 is SNTAGT. The CDR3 is made up of 16 amino acids. The CDR3: CASSDSAGGPVYEQYF. The CDR3 DNA sequence: TGTGCCAGCAGTGACTCGGCGGGAGGGCCGGTATACGAGCAGTACTTC.

This clonotype was observed at least ten times. This sequence joins TRBV5-1 and TRBJ1-2; the match to TRBD1 covers 7 bases. The CDR3 covers 13 residues. Germline V CDR1 and CDR2: SGHRS, YFSETQ. J lost 8 bases, V lost 2 bases, and 6 bases had no gene match. The CDR3 is CASSLRQGFGYTF. The DNA for the CDR3 is TGCGCCAGCAGCTTAAGACAGGGATTCGGCTACACCTTC.

This clonotype was counted ten times or more. The chain couples TRBV7-9 to TRBJ2-3; TRBD2 matches at 10 bases. The CDR3 has 15 amino acids. J was trimmed by 3 bases and V by 5 bases; bases with no gene match: 5. CDR1 is SEHNR, CDR2 FQNEAQ, per germline (reference sequence). This CDR3 is CASSPWTSGTDTQYF. The CDR3, as DNA: TGTGCCAGCAGCCCGTGGACTAGCGGTACAGATACGCAGTATTTT. The variable domain in full, completed from reference TRBV7-9 and TRBJ2-3, reads DTGVSQNPRHKITKRGQNVTFRCDPISEHNRLYWYRQTLGQGPEFLTYFQNEAQLEKSRLLSDRFSAERPKGSFSTLEIQRTEQGDSAMYLCASSPWTSGTDTQYFGPGTRLTVL.

This clonotype was counted only a few times. This rearrangement joins TRBV5-1 to TRBJ2-6; 8 positions match TRBD1. Trimming took 2 bases from V and 0 from J; bases not matched to a gene: 4. This CDR3 comprises 17 residues. Germline-derived CDR1 and CDR2 are SGHRS and YFSETQ. CDR3 sequence (DNA): TGCGCCAGCAGCTTAGGGACAGGAAACTCTGGGGCCAACGTCCTGACTTTC. The encoded protein is CASSLGTGNSGANVLTF.

This clonotype was seen repeatedly, ten times or more. A much larger clone differs from this one at a single base, so this may be a read error. The rearrangement joins TRBV18 to TRBJ1-1; D unresolved. V lost 4 bases and J lost 1, with 13 bases in between. The CDR3 sequence is 15 residues long. Germline V gene data show CDR1 as KGHSH and CDR2 as LQKENI. CDR3 sequence: CASSQDAAPNTEAFF. The CDR3 DNA reads as TGTGCCAGCTCACAGGACGCCGCCCCGAACACTGAAGCTTTCTTT.

This clonotype showed up many times. This sequence joins TRBV2 and TRBJ2-3, with 7 bases aligning to TRBD2. CDR1 is SNHLY, CDR2 FYNNEI, per germline. CDR3 length: 12 amino acids. V trimming: 6 bases; J trimming: 14 bases; junction bases outside the gene matches: 11. The DNA for the CDR3 is TGTGCCAGCAGCGCACTAGCGCCCTCTCGGTATTTT. It yields the protein CASSALAPSRYF.

This clonotype was found many times. The gene calls are TRBV12-3 or TRBV12-4 and TRBJ1-1; D gene uncertain. The V gene lost 2 bases and the J gene lost 4 bases, with 8 bases spanning the gap. This CDR3 is 13 amino acids long. The CDR3 DNA reads TGTGCCAGCAGTTTATCACAGTTCACTGAAGCTTTCTTT. It codes for CASSLSQFTEAFF.

At least ten counts were recorded for this clonotype. The V call is TRBV27, the J call TRBJ2-6; maybe TRBD1 (5 bases). Germline V CDR1 and CDR2: MNHEY, SMNVEV (reference sequence). This CDR3 contains 16 residues. Deletions cut 7 bases from V and 2 bases from J, with 15 bases between. The CDR3 region is CASTVTGPPGANVLTF. CDR3 nucleotides: TGTGCCAGCACAGTTACAGGACCCCCTGGGGCCAACGTCCTGACTTTC.

CDR3 sequence reads: CASSGQGAATNEKLFF. The CDR3, as DNA: TGTGCCAGCAGCGGACAGGGCGCAGCAACTAATGAAAAACTGTTTTTT. The J gene is TRBJ1-4, the V gene TRBV7-9, with 8 bases fitting TRBD1. The CDR3 loop spans 16 amino acids. Germline CDR1 SEHNR, CDR2 FQNEAQ (reference sequence). V shed 5 bases, J shed 0 bases, and the junction held 5 bases outside the gene matches.

This chain uses TRBV3-1 with TRBJ1-3, with D maybe TRBD1 (5 bases). V shed 0 bases and J shed 4 bases, with 10 bases lying between them. This CDR3 contains 15 residues. Germline V CDR1 and CDR2: LGHDT, YNNKEL (reference sequence). The CDR3 protein is CASSQDWGVGNTIYF. CDR3 nucleotides: TGTGCCAGCAGCCAAGATTGGGGGGTAGGAAACACCATATATTTT.

This clonotype was detected ten times or more. The chain links TRBV11-2 to TRBJ2-1; D is tentatively TRBD1 or TRBD2 (6 bases each). V gave up 5 bases and J gave up 7 bases, with 18 bases separating them. The germline CDR1 and CDR2 sequences are SGHAT and FQNNGV. The CDR3 length is 15 residues. The CDR3 here is CASSTHWGAQNEQFF. The CDR3, as DNA: TGTGCCAGCAGCACCCATTGGGGGGCGCAAAATGAGCAGTTCTTC.

The J gene is TRBJ2-5, the V gene TRBV9, with 9 bases matching TRBD2. Germline trimming cut 0 bases from V and 0 bases from J; bases unmatched to any gene: 3. Germline CDR1 is SGDLS and CDR2 is YYNGEE. This CDR3 has 16 residues. CDR3 amino acids: CASSVALAGDQETQYF. The CDR3, as DNA: TGTGCCAGCAGCGTAGCATTAGCGGGGGACCAAGAGACCCAGTACTTC.